The 31 T cell receptor beta chains given below trace back to one sample, sequenced in a study of blood T cells in healthy people across ages. Combining a sample-barcoded 5' primer with a J-beta primer mix, a second PCR ran for roughly 7 to 11 cycles. MiXCR, run by TCRdb on the 5' RACE reads, gives a single entry per CDR3 protein. The data contain 1.5 million to 2 million distinct CDR3 sequences, roughly 49% of them seen just once; the ten biggest clones take up around 2.1%. The material sequenced was blood. Every receptor here comes from a woman aged 40 to 50 in good health.

Regarding this clonotype: A much larger clone differs by one base, so this may be a read error. The genes are TRBV29-1 and TRBJ2-5, with 9 bases lining up with TRBD1. Gene TRBJ2-1 matches the end of the DNA better, so the J call may be wrong. This CDR3 has 15 residues. From germline, CDR1 is SQVTM and CDR2 ANQGSEA. As DNA, the CDR3 is TGCAGCGTTATTTTCCGGGACAGGGACCAAGAGACCCAGTTCTTC. It specifies CSVIFRDRDQETQFF.

The chain carries TRBV6-2 or TRBV6-3 and TRBJ1-5; 9 bases line up with TRBD1. Germline assignment: CDR1 MNHEY and CDR2 SVGEGT. There are 17 residues in the CDR3. The trim removed 2 bases at V and 5 bases at J, leaving 10 bases unmatched. This CDR3 is CASSYTGTGRLDQPQHF. CDR3 DNA: TGTGCCAGCAGTTACACCGGGACAGGGAGGCTGGATCAGCCCCAGCATTTT.

This clonotype was counted only a few times. The J gene is TRBJ1-2, the V gene TRBV12-3 or TRBV12-4; weak D call: TRBD1 (5 bases). Trimming left V 5 bases short and J 6 bases short, with 22 bases between. This CDR3 has 16 residues. This CDR3 is CASSIKIQAGIDGYTF. In DNA form, the CDR3 reads TGTGCCAGCAGTATAAAGATTCAGGCAGGGATCGATGGCTACACCTTC.

The chain couples TRBV29-1 to TRBJ2-1; 11 bases agree with TRBD1. J was trimmed by 8 bases and V by 7 bases; bases with no gene match: 10. This CDR3 is built from 14 residues. Germline lookup yields CDR1 SQVTM and CDR2 ANQGSEA. The CDR3 sequence is CSARGWTGGYEQFF. The CDR3 DNA is TGCAGCGCCCGTGGGTGGACAGGGGGCTATGAGCAGTTCTTC.

The J gene is TRBJ2-6, the V gene TRBV6-1, with D perhaps assigned TRBD1 or TRBD2 (6 bases each). Germline V gene data show CDR1 as MNHNS and CDR2 as SASEGT. The CDR3 runs 17 residues. V gave up 6 bases and J gave up 2 bases, with 17 bases separating them. The CDR3: CASSQDQRGAGANVLTF. CDR3 nucleotides: TGTGCCAGCAGCCAGGACCAGAGGGGGGCTGGGGCCAACGTCCTGACTTTC.

This clonotype was counted only a few times. One junction end does not reproduce the germline sequence, and a read error may be involved. V usage is TRBV9 and J usage is TRBJ2-5; 9 bases line up with TRBD1. The CDR3 runs to 14 residues. Per germline, CDR1 SGDLS and CDR2 YYNGEE. The CDR3 DNA is TGTGCCAGCAGCGCGACAGGGGGAATTGAGACCCAGTACTTT. Its translation is CASSATGGIETQYF.

To note about this clonotype: Compared with germline, one end of the junction differs, possibly owing to a read error. The CDR3, as DNA: TGTGCCAGCAGTCCTACCCGGGACAGGGAAAAGACCCTGTACTTC. Its translation is CASSPTRDREKTLYF. The chain recombines TRBV28 with TRBJ2-5, with TRBD1 matching over 9 bases. CDR3 length equals 15 residues. Germline-derived CDR1 and CDR2 are MDHEN and SYDVKM.

This rearrangement joins TRBV4-3 to TRBJ1-2, with D tentatively TRBD1 (6 bases). CDR3 length: 16 amino acids. Trimming removed 2 bases from V and 3 bases from J, with 16 bases in between. Per germline, CDR1 LGHNA and CDR2 YSLEER. This chain's CDR3 is CASSQTDRFEDYGYTF. The CDR3 DNA is TGCGCCAGCAGCCAAACCGACAGGTTCGAGGACTATGGCTACACCTTC.

In nucleotides, the CDR3 is TGTGCCAGCAGTTTATCCAGGGGTGAGCAGTTCTTC. Protein: CASSLSRGEQFF. The rearrangement uses TRBV27 and TRBJ2-1, with a tentative D call TRBD1 (6 bases). Trimming left V 0 bases short and J 9 bases short, with 6 bases between. The CDR3 is 12 amino acids. The germline gives CDR1 MNHEY, CDR2 SMNVEV (reference sequence).

The gene calls are TRBV11-3 and TRBJ1-1, with D possibly being TRBD1 (6 bases). The CDR3 consists of 15 residues. V was shortened by 3 bases and J by 3 bases, with 14 bases between the two germline ends. Per germline, CDR1 SGHNT and CDR2 YENEEA. CDR3 DNA: TGTGCCAGCAGCTTGGGGGGGGGCTTGGACACTGAAGCTTTCTTT. Translated: CASSLGGGLDTEAFF.

The V and J genes are TRBV5-1 and TRBJ2-3, with D possibly TRBD1 on 6 matching bases. The ends were cut back, 4 bases at V and 2 bases at J, with 14 bases in the middle. Per germline, CDR1 SGHRS and CDR2 YFSETQ. The CDR3 has 15 residues. The CDR3 loop is CASSPRTADTDTQYF. As DNA, the CDR3 is TGCGCCAGCAGCCCAAGGACAGCCGACACAGATACGCAGTATTTT.

The gene calls are TRBV4-2 and TRBJ1-5; 7 nucleotides align to TRBD1. Germline CDR1 is LGHNA and CDR2 is YNFKEQ. This CDR3 comprises 14 residues. V trimming: 0 bases; J trimming: 6 bases; junction bases outside the gene matches: 2. CDR3: CASSQDWDSQPQHF. In DNA, the CDR3 is TGTGCCAGCAGCCAAGATTGGGACAGTCAGCCCCAGCATTTT.

This clonotype appeared a single time. This chain uses TRBV7-2 with TRBJ2-5, with D maybe TRBD2 (5 bases). CDR3 length equals 14 residues. From germline, CDR1 is SGHTA and CDR2 FQGNSA. V was clipped by 1 base and J by 11 bases, with 17 bases between them. The CDR3 sequence: CASSLDGLNNEQYF. DNA for the CDR3: TGTGCCAGCAGCTTAGACGGACTGAACAATGAGCAGTACTTC.

The chain employs TRBV29-1 and TRBJ1-1; 8 bases are shared with TRBD1. The CDR3 has 16 amino acids. Germline CDR1 reads SQVTM; CDR2 reads ANQGSEA. V shed 5 bases and J 3 bases; nucleotides not matched to a gene: 14. CDR3 amino acids: CSVYGIWTGSDTEAFF. The CDR3 coding sequence is TGCAGCGTTTACGGGATTTGGACAGGGTCGGACACTGAAGCTTTCTTT.

This clonotype was detected only a few times. The V gene is TRBV12-3 or TRBV12-4, the J gene TRBJ1-1; weak D call: TRBD1 (6 bases). The CDR3 length is 11 residues. Trimming shortened V by 1 base and J by 11 bases, and 8 bases separated the two germline ends. The CDR3 DNA reads TGTGCCAGCAGTTTAGGGACAGCGGCTTTCTTT. Translation: CASSLGTAAFF.

J is TRBJ2-7 and V is TRBV11-2; 10 bases agree with TRBD1. Germline V gives CDR1 SGHAT, CDR2 FQNNGV. The CDR3 totals 15 residues. The ends lost 6 bases at V and 2 bases at J; junction bases unmatched: 7. The CDR3 protein is CASRGIGTGAYEQYF. The CDR3 nucleotides read TGTGCCAGCAGGGGAATTGGGACAGGGGCCTACGAGCAGTACTTC.

In the case of this clonotype: Germline is not matched at one junction end, which may reflect a read error. J is TRBJ2-2 and V is TRBV6-6; D not resolved. This CDR3 comprises 15 residues. CDR1 and CDR2 (germline): MNHNY, SVGAGI (reference sequence). The DNA for the CDR3 is TGTGCCAGCGGCCCCTGGCCACCGAACGCCGGGGAGCTGTTTTTT. This sequence encodes CASGPWPPNAGELFF.

The rearrangement joins TRBV6-5 to TRBJ1-5; the D is unclear. The CDR3 spans 15 residues. The V end was cut by 5 bases, the J end by 0 bases, with 11 bases between. CDR1 is MNHEY, CDR2 SVGAGI, per germline. This chain's CDR3 is CASSGPKNSNQPQHF. In DNA, the CDR3 is TGTGCCAGCAGTGGGCCAAAGAATAGCAATCAGCCCCAGCATTTT.

J is TRBJ2-3 and V is TRBV10-3; D is possibly TRBD2 (5 bases). This CDR3 contains 16 residues. V was clipped by 0 bases and J by 4 bases, with 14 bases between them. Per the germline V gene, CDR1 is ENHRY and CDR2 is SYGVKD. The CDR3 DNA reads TGTGCCATCAGTGAGTCTGAGGGCCCTGGGGCAGATACGCAGTATTTT. This codes for CAISESEGPGADTQYF.

CDR3 sequence (DNA): TGTGCCAGCAGTGGACGGGGGGATACCTACGAGCAGTACTTC. It translates to CASSGRGDTYEQYF. V gene TRBV6-1 combines with J gene TRBJ2-4, with 7 bases identical to TRBD2. The J call could be wrong; TRBJ2-7 is a better fit for the DNA end. The CDR3 covers 14 residues. Germline CDR1 and CDR2: MNHNS and SASEGT.

The J gene is TRBJ2-3, the V gene TRBV20-1; no definite D call. The CDR3 is 13 amino acids. V gave up 5 bases and J gave up 2 bases, with 11 bases separating them. Germline V CDR1 and CDR2: DFQATT, SNEGSKA (reference sequence). CDR3: CSAGTLNTDTQYF. The CDR3, as DNA: TGCAGTGCTGGAACACTAAACACAGATACGCAGTATTTT.

A single count supports this clonotype. The rearrangement links TRBV6-5 to TRBJ2-3, with D possibly being TRBD2 (7 bases). Germline values: CDR1 MNHEY, CDR2 SVGAGI. This CDR3 is 13 amino acids long. Deletions cut 7 bases from V and 3 bases from J, with 11 bases between. The chain's CDR3 is CASKGGLTDTQYF. In DNA form, the CDR3 reads TGTGCCAGCAAGGGGGGGTTGACAGATACGCAGTATTTT.

The V call is TRBV20-1, the J call TRBJ1-1, with TRBD1 matching over 8 bases. V was pared by 1 base and J by 5 bases, with 12 bases of the junction left unmatched. Germline CDR1 is DFQATT and CDR2 is SNEGSKA (reference sequence). The CDR3 runs 16 residues. CDR3 in DNA: TGCAGTGCTAGAGTACCTTCTCAGGGGGCACGTACTGAAGCTTTCTTT. As protein: CSARVPSQGARTEAFF.

The rearrangement links TRBV21-1 to TRBJ2-1; the DNA was not compared with TRBD2, the D call given in the table. TRBV21-1 has pseudogene status. The CDR3 has 18 amino acids. The DNA of the CDR3 is TGTGCCAGCAGCAAAGACTCGCGGGGGGCCGACTTTTACAATGAGCAGTTCTTC. Protein product: CASSKDSRGADFYNEQFF.

This clonotype was detected only a few times. The gene calls are TRBV28 and TRBJ2-1, with a possible D match to TRBD1 (6 bases). Germline V gives CDR1 MDHEN, CDR2 SYDVKM. Trimming removed 6 bases from V and 8 bases from J, with 17 bases in between. The CDR3 has 14 residues. The chain's CDR3 is CASSPGQLYHEQFF. In DNA form, the CDR3 reads TGTGCCAGCAGCCCCGGACAGTTATATCATGAGCAGTTCTTC.

J is TRBJ1-4 and V is TRBV20-1; TRBD1 might be the D (6 bases). This CDR3 spans 13 amino acids. Germline V CDR1 and CDR2: DFQATT, SNEGSKA (reference sequence). V lost 3 bases to trimming and J lost 6 bases, with 11 bases between them. CDR3 in amino acids: CSARTGRDEKLFF. CDR3 DNA: TGCAGTGCTAGGACAGGAAGGGATGAAAAACTGTTTTTT.

Only one count was recorded for this clonotype. The chain is built from TRBV2 and TRBJ1-1; D is undetermined. V was clipped by 6 bases and J by 3 bases, with 11 bases between them. Germline-derived CDR1 and CDR2 are SNHLY and FYNNEI. The CDR3 loop spans 13 amino acids. This CDR3 is CASRQVWDTEAFF. DNA for the CDR3: TGTGCCAGCAGGCAGGTTTGGGACACTGAAGCTTTCTTT.

This clonotype occurred once. This chain links TRBV7-9 with TRBJ2-4; 9 positions match TRBD2. Germline lookup yields CDR1 SEHNR and CDR2 FQNEAQ (reference sequence). V was clipped by 0 bases and J by 13 bases; unmatched bases: 10. The CDR3 totals 15 residues. CDR3 nucleotides: TGTGCCAGCAGCTTAGCGGGGACTAGCAAGAATGAGCAGTACTTC. Its translation is CASSLAGTSKNEQYF.

This clonotype was found once. V is TRBV3-1 and J is TRBJ2-3, with D possibly TRBD1 on 6 matching bases. CDR3 length: 17 residues. Trimming pared 3 bases from V and 4 bases from J, leaving 20 bases between. Per germline, CDR1 LGHDT and CDR2 YNNKEL (reference sequence). CDR3 in DNA: TGTGCCAGCAGCCAGGCAATGGGGGCCGGCTGGGCAGATACGCAGTATTTT. It encodes CASSQAMGAGWADTQYF.

The V gene is TRBV4-3, the J gene TRBJ2-7, with D perhaps given as TRBD1 or TRBD2 (7 bases each). Near its end, the DNA agrees better with TRBJ2-5, so the J call may be wrong. The CDR3 consists of 16 residues. Germline CDR1 LGHNA, CDR2 YSLEER. CDR3 nucleotides: TGCGCCAGCAGCCAAGAGACGGCAGGGGGAGGGGAGACCCAGTACTTC. This encodes CASSQETAGGGETQYF.

The V call is TRBV6-5, the J call TRBJ2-1; D unclear. The V gene lost 0 bases and the J gene lost 5 bases, with 17 bases spanning the gap. Per germline, CDR1 MNHEY and CDR2 SVGAGI. This CDR3 has 17 amino acids. CDR3: CASSYSRTSWTDNEQFF. The CDR3 DNA is TGTGCCAGCAGTTACTCGAGAACGAGTTGGACCGACAATGAGCAGTTCTTC.